A single sample gave rise to the 3 T cell receptor beta chains below, sequenced in a study of T cell repertoires in cytomegalovirus infection. No antigens are known for them. Each CDR3 protein gets one entry after TCRdb re-called the reads with MiXCR. In the table there are 550,000 to 850,000 distinct CDR3 sequences, around 35% of which are singletons. Sequenced here: cultured PBMCs, sampled from culture after CMV antigen stimulation. These receptor sequences come from a human donor in good health (CMV status not recorded). Some clones in this sample may be carry-over from other donors' samples.

The V and J genes are TRBV4-1 and TRBJ2-1, with TRBD2 identical over 9 bases. Losses at the gene ends were 4 bases for V and 8 bases for J; bases not matched to a gene: 6. Germline V gene sequence: CDR1 MGHRA, CDR2 YSYEKL. The CDR3 sequence is 14 residues long. The CDR3 nucleotides are TGCGCCAGCAGCCTAGCGGGAGTGGTCTATGAGCAGTTCTTC. Protein: CASSLAGVVYEQFF.

The CDR3 nucleotides are TGTGCCAGCAGTCCCGGGACAGGGTTTGCTTTCTTT. It codes for CASSPGTGFAFF. J is TRBJ1-1 and V is TRBV12-3 or TRBV12-4; 9 bases map to TRBD1. With 5 bases clipped from V and 11 bases from J, the junction kept 6 bases outside the gene matches. The CDR3 length is 12 residues.

This clonotype was counted at least ten times. The chain combines TRBV7-6 with TRBJ2-3; tentatively, D is TRBD1 (5 bases). Germline V lookup: CDR1 SGHVS, CDR2 FNYEAQ. Trimming stripped 5 bases from V and 2 bases from J, with 14 bases between. The CDR3 has 15 residues. CDR3 bases: TGTGCCAGCAGCACAGGCCTAGACTCCACAGATACGCAGTATTTT. Amino acid sequence: CASSTGLDSTDTQYF.